What follows is one T cell receptor (beta chain) and its context. The data belong to a study of blood T cell repertoires in COVID-19. For the study at large: COVID-19 samples, acute and convalescent, were from the United States, Italy and Spain. The cDNA or gDNA used as material had been derived from T cells, B-cell-depleted T cells, or PBMCs.

The V gene's germline CDR1 is SGHDT and CDR2 YYEEEE. CDR3 size: 16 residues. The V and J ends lost 3 bases and 5 bases, in that order; junction bases with no gene match: 9. Original processing methods: Cell counts per sample came from amplifying reference gene primers. This table comes from immunoSEQ multiplex PCR, and its TCRdb copy is limited to in-frame clones, with some not included. Clonal size and the V and J genes are those of that table, whereas D and trimming came from the DNA. The table lists roughly 220,000 clones, about 79% of them singletons. The receptor was derived from a woman between 40 and 55 years old who had recovered from COVID-19. The source material was peripheral blood. The chain links TRBV5-6 to TRBJ2-5; 11 nucleotides match TRBD1. The CDR3 sequence: CASSSIGTGGLETQYF. The CDR3 bases are TGTGCCAGCAGCTCTATCGGGACAGGGGGTCTGGAGACCCAGTACTTC.